What follows are 27 T cell receptor beta chains derived from one specimen sequenced in a study of T cells in Graves' hyperthyroidism and ophthalmopathy. It was RNA transcripts that yielded the amplified TCR beta CDR3 regions. During a first-round RT-PCR of the TCR CDR3, the HTBI primer set was used. From the multiplex PCR reads, TCRdb called clonotypes with MiXCR, one entry per CDR3 protein. The sample has 450,000 to 650,000 distinct CDR3 sequences; 14% are singletons. What was sequenced was blood. The receptors shown here come from a woman aged 18-30 years with Graves' ophthalmopathy.

Ten or more counts support this clonotype. The rearrangement links TRBV28 to TRBJ2-7, with 7 bases matching TRBD2. The CDR3 extends over 18 amino acids. Per the germline V gene, CDR1 is MDHEN and CDR2 is SYDVKM. With 4 bases clipped from V and 4 bases from J, the junction kept 19 bases outside the gene matches. CDR3 sequence reads: CASSSTRHRDYSSYEQYF. The CDR3 DNA sequence: TGTGCCAGCAGTTCCACCCGACATCGGGACTACTCTTCATACGAGCAGTACTTC.

CDR3 DNA: TGTGCCAGCAGCCAAGGACAGGGGAGTTCTGGGGCCAACGTCCTGACTTTC. Protein: CASSQGQGSSGANVLTF. The chain is built from TRBV4-2 and TRBJ2-6, with TRBD1 matching 8 bases. CDR3 length equals 17 residues. Losses at the gene ends were 1 base for V and 1 base for J; bases not matched to a gene: 3. CDR1 and CDR2 (germline): LGHNA, YNFKEQ.

V is TRBV27 and J is TRBJ2-7; 11 bases line up with TRBD2. Per germline, CDR1 MNHEY and CDR2 SMNVEV (reference sequence). This CDR3 is 15 amino acids long. J lost 7 bases, V lost 5 bases, and 10 bases had no gene match. The CDR3 reads CASSLYSGRAEEQYF. CDR3 coding DNA: TGTGCCAGCAGTCTCTATAGCGGGAGGGCCGAGGAGCAGTACTTC.

To note about this clonotype: A much larger clone differs from this one at a single base, so this may be a read error. The chain couples TRBV3-1 to TRBJ2-2; D might be TRBD1 (6 bases). Between the trimmed V and J ends, which lost 2 bases and 4 bases, there was a span of 20 bases. The CDR3 spans 18 residues. Per germline, CDR1 LGHDT and CDR2 YNNKEL (reference sequence). The DNA for the CDR3 is TGTGCCAGCAGCCAACCTCCATCACAGGGATGGGGCACCGGGGAGCTGTTTTTT. Protein: CASSQPPSQGWGTGELFF.

This clonotype was detected ten times or more. V and J are TRBV5-1 and TRBJ2-4, with D uncertain. Germline V CDR1 and CDR2: SGHRS, YFSETQ. The CDR3 contains 11 residues. V gave up 0 bases and J gave up 8 bases, with 3 bases separating them. CDR3 sequence reads: CASSLDDIQYF. The CDR3 DNA sequence: TGCGCCAGCAGCTTGGACGACATTCAGTACTTC.

The chain combines TRBV13 with TRBJ2-3; 10 bases are a match to TRBD2. Germline lookup yields CDR1 PRHDT and CDR2 FYEKMQ (reference sequence). The CDR3 runs 16 residues. V shed 4 bases and J 2 bases; nucleotides not matched to a gene: 6. The CDR3 DNA follows: TGTGCCAGCAGCTCCGTAGCGGGAGGATTCACAGATACGCAGTATTTT. This gives the protein CASSSVAGGFTDTQYF. Variable domain in full (rest from reference TRBV13 and TRBJ2-3): AAGVIQSPRHLIKEKRETATLKCYPIPRHDTVYWYQQGPGQDPQFLISFYEKMQSDKGSIPDRFSAQQFSDYHSELNMSSLELGDSALYFCASSSVAGGFTDTQYFGPGTRLTVL.

This chain links TRBV29-1 with TRBJ1-2; 8 bases are a match to TRBD1. V gave up 2 bases and J gave up 8 bases; unmatched junction bases: 7. Germline V gives CDR1 SQVTM, CDR2 ANQGSEA. The CDR3 extends over 13 amino acids. The CDR3 bases are TGCAGCGTTGAATACAGGGGGAGTCTCGGCTACACCTTC. Encoded protein: CSVEYRGSLGYTF.

Notes on this clonotype: This sequence may be a read error, since a much larger clone differs from it by one base. This rearrangement joins TRBV7-2 to TRBJ2-1; D is possibly TRBD2 (6 bases). Germline V lookup: CDR1 SGHTA, CDR2 FQGNSA. The CDR3 runs to 17 residues. The CDR3 sequence: CACSSPSGSGAYNEQFF. DNA for the CDR3: TGTGCCTGCAGCTCCCCCTCGGGTAGCGGTGCCTACAATGAGCAGTTCTTC.

In regard to this clonotype: One end of the junction varies from germline; a read error may be responsible. CDR3 loop: CAGSWDKLMDEKLFF. The CDR3 DNA sequence: TGTGCCGGCAGTTGGGACAAGTTGATGGATGAAAAACTGTTTTTT. The V call is TRBV6-5, the J call TRBJ1-4, with TRBD1 as a possible D gene (6 bases). This CDR3 has 15 residues. Per germline, CDR1 MNHEY and CDR2 SVGAGI.

This chain joins TRBV6-2 or TRBV6-3 and TRBJ2-6; tentative D call: TRBD1 (5 bases). The CDR3 covers 17 residues. The germline gives CDR1 MNHEY, CDR2 SVGEGT. The V end was cut by 6 bases, the J end by 0 bases, with 15 bases between. Written as DNA, the CDR3 is TGTGCCAGCAGAATTACAGGCTCCCCCTCTGGGGCCAACGTCCTGACTTTC. Translation gives CASRITGSPSGANVLTF.

This rearrangement joins TRBV24-1 to TRBJ2-1; TRBD2 aligns across 8 bases. The germline V gene has CDR1 KGHDR and CDR2 SFDVKD. Trimming removed 5 bases from V and 1 base from J; junction bases left unmatched: 12. The CDR3 loop spans 18 amino acids. The CDR3 protein is CATSGSAGGSESYNEQFF. CDR3 nucleotides: TGTGCCACCAGTGGATCTGCGGGAGGTTCCGAATCCTACAATGAGCAGTTCTTC.

The V call is TRBV28, the J call TRBJ2-1; TRBD1 matches 9 bases. The CDR3 consists of 16 residues. From germline, CDR1 is MDHEN and CDR2 SYDVKM. The V segment lost 5 bases and the J segment 6 bases; nucleotides outside the gene matches: 11. CDR3 sequence: CASSPPGTGNRNEQFF. Here the CDR3 DNA reads TGTGCCAGCAGTCCCCCCGGGACAGGGAATCGCAATGAGCAGTTCTTC.

This clonotype was recorded at least ten times. This chain connects TRBV12-3 or TRBV12-4 to TRBJ2-7; TRBD1 or TRBD2 may be the D gene (6 bases each). This CDR3 region has 16 residues. Deletions cut 5 bases from V and 0 bases from J, with 17 bases between. The CDR3 here is CASSPLQGTHSYEQYF. For the CDR3, the DNA is TGTGCCAGCAGTCCTCTCCAGGGGACTCACTCCTACGAGCAGTACTTC.

The table lists this clonotype with a few counts. The chain carries TRBV6-1 and TRBJ2-1; D is undetermined. Trimming took 5 bases from V and 0 from J, leaving 8 bases between them. Germline-derived CDR1 and CDR2 are MNHNS and SASEGT. The CDR3 loop spans 14 amino acids. In nucleotides, the CDR3 is TGTGCCAGCAGTAAAGGTGGCTCCTACAATGAGCAGTTCTTC. The encoded protein is CASSKGGSYNEQFF.

This clonotype was counted ten times or more. The chain joins TRBV6-6 to TRBJ2-5, with a possible D match to TRBD2 (5 bases). Trimming took off 2 bases at V and 3 bases at J, with 7 bases between the two ends. Germline CDR1 MNHNY, CDR2 SVGAGI (reference sequence). CDR3 length: 13 residues. The CDR3 bases are TGTGCCAGCAGTTACCGGGGTAAAGAGACCCAGTACTTC. Residues: CASSYRGKETQYF.

This clonotype was recorded at least ten times. This chain uses TRBV6-2 or TRBV6-3 with TRBJ1-2; D may be TRBD1 (6 bases). The CDR3 has 15 residues. Germline CDR1 reads MNHEY; CDR2 reads SVGEGT. The V end lost 0 bases, the J end lost 1 base, and 9 bases lay between the germline ends. The CDR3 sequence: CASSYSTGHNYGYTF. CDR3 coding DNA: TGTGCCAGCAGTTACTCGACAGGACATAACTATGGCTACACCTTC.

This clonotype has a count of ten or more. CDR3 sequence reads: CATSDFPPQGADTEAFF. The CDR3 DNA is TGTGCCACCAGTGATTTTCCACCGCAGGGGGCGGACACTGAAGCTTTCTTT. The rearrangement uses TRBV24-1 and TRBJ1-1; 8 positions agree with TRBD1. This CDR3 region has 17 residues. Germline CDR1 reads KGHDR; CDR2 reads SFDVKD. The ends lost 1 base at V and 3 bases at J; junction bases unmatched: 9.

The sample holds many counts of this clonotype. The chain links TRBV12-3 or TRBV12-4 to TRBJ2-3; D possibly corresponds to TRBD2 (5 bases). The CDR3 contains 15 residues. Deletions cut 4 bases from V and 2 bases from J, with 13 bases between. The CDR3 DNA is TGTGCCAGCAGTTCGAGCGGATTCGACACAGATACGCAGTATTTT. It yields the protein CASSSSGFDTDTQYF.

The sample holds many counts of this clonotype. V and J are TRBV2 and TRBJ2-5, with D maybe TRBD2 (6 bases). The CDR3 covers 14 residues. Trimming removed 6 bases at V and 3 bases at J, with 14 bases between. Germline values: CDR1 SNHLY, CDR2 FYNNEI. In nucleotides, the CDR3 is TGTGCCAGCAGCGCTGGGAGGCAGAAAGAGACCCAGTACTTC. It specifies CASSAGRQKETQYF. Complete variable domain (other parts from reference TRBV2 and TRBJ2-5): EPEVTQTPSHQVTQMGQEVILRCVPISNHLYFYWYRQILGQKVEFLVSFYNNEISEKSEIFDDQFSVERPDGSNFTLKIRSTKLEDSAMYFCASSAGRQKETQYFGPGTRLLVL.

The genes are TRBV28 and TRBJ1-6, with TRBD1 identical over 7 bases. This CDR3 has 14 residues. J was trimmed by 9 bases and V by 5 bases; bases with no gene match: 7. CDR1 and CDR2 from the germline V gene are MDHEN and SYDVKM. Written as DNA, the CDR3 is TGTGCCAGCAGTCTTCGACAGGGCCGTTCACCCCTCCACTTT. Translating it yields CASSLRQGRSPLHF.

This clonotype was picked up many times. The chain employs TRBV27 and TRBJ2-7; possible D gene TRBD2, 6 bases. The ends were cut back, 8 bases at V and 5 bases at J, with 16 bases in the middle. Germline CDR1 is MNHEY and CDR2 is SMNVEV (reference sequence). The CDR3 runs 13 residues. CDR3 sequence reads: CASSPASAHEQYF. The CDR3 nucleotides read TGTGCCAGCTCCCCGGCTAGCGCTCACGAGCAGTACTTC.

This clonotype was recorded at least ten times. The V call is TRBV27, the J call TRBJ1-1; the D gene is possibly TRBD1 (6 bases). The CDR3 length is 16 residues. Trimming left V 7 bases short and J 4 bases short, with 22 bases between. Germline lookup yields CDR1 MNHEY and CDR2 SMNVEV (reference sequence). This chain's CDR3 is CASTQRGGDDFTEAFF. The CDR3 bases are TGTGCCAGCACCCAAAGGGGGGGGGATGACTTCACTGAAGCTTTCTTT.

V is TRBV19 and J is TRBJ2-1; TRBD2 matches at 11 bases. There are 16 residues in the CDR3. After removal of 1 base from V and 4 bases from J, the junction contained 3 bases not matched to a gene. The germline CDR1 and CDR2 sequences are LNHDA and SQIVND (reference sequence). In nucleotides, the CDR3 is TGTGCCAGTAGTATAGTTCGGACTAGCGGGTACAATGAGCAGTTCTTC. Protein: CASSIVRTSGYNEQFF. Based on the CDR3 plus reference TRBV19 and TRBJ2-1, the full variable domain is DGGITQSPKYLFRKEGQNVTLSCEQNLNHDAMYWYRQDPGQGLRLIYYSQIVNDFQKGDIAEGYSVSREKKESFPLTVTSAQKNPTAFYLCASSIVRTSGYNEQFFGPGTRLTVL.

The chain uses TRBV19 and TRBJ2-2, with D unresolved. The CDR3 is 11 residues long. Germline CDR1 is LNHDA and CDR2 is SQIVND (reference sequence). V lost 7 bases and J 6 bases, leaving 6 bases between the germline ends. CDR3 region: CASTLAGELFF. The CDR3 bases are TGTGCCAGTACGCTCGCCGGGGAGCTGTTTTTT.

The chain uses TRBV24-1 and TRBJ2-5; possibly TRBD1 or TRBD2 for D (5 bases each). Per germline, CDR1 KGHDR and CDR2 SFDVKD. There are 15 residues in the CDR3. V gave up 6 bases and J gave up 2 bases, with 15 bases separating them. The CDR3: CATSPSGAAQETQYF. Here the CDR3 DNA reads TGTGCCACCAGTCCGTCCGGGGCAGCTCAAGAGACCCAGTACTTC.

The J gene is TRBJ1-2, the V gene TRBV7-9; maybe TRBD1 (5 bases). Germline CDR1 and CDR2: SEHNR and FQNEAQ (reference sequence). The CDR3 is 14 amino acids. Deletions cut 1 base from V and 8 bases from J, with 14 bases between. For the CDR3, the DNA is TGTGCCAGCAGCTTAGAACGGGGCGGAGGCGGCTACACCTTC. Its protein product is CASSLERGGGGYTF.

This clonotype was found many times. The rearrangement links TRBV19 to TRBJ1-1; no firm D call. Germline lookup yields CDR1 LNHDA and CDR2 SQIVND (reference sequence). V lost 5 bases and J 7 bases, leaving 11 bases between the germline ends. The CDR3 spans 12 residues. The CDR3 region is CASSVYKGEAFF. For the CDR3, the DNA is TGTGCCAGTAGTGTCTATAAGGGTGAAGCTTTCTTT.